A single sample gave rise to the 11 T cell receptor beta chains below, sequenced in a study of T cell repertoires in cytomegalovirus infection. TCRdb passed the reads through MiXCR, listing each CDR3 protein once. The sample holds approximately 500,000 distinct CDR3 sequences, approximately 10% seen once. The material sequenced was PBMCs. The receptors stem from a human donor in good health (CMV status not recorded). Some clones in this sample may be carry-over from other donors' samples.

This clonotype was counted many times. J is TRBJ1-1 and V is TRBV12-5; no definite D call. Per germline, CDR1 LGHNT and CDR2 FRNRAP. Trimming took off 1 base at V and 7 bases at J, with 10 bases between the two ends. This CDR3 spans 13 amino acids. CDR3 nucleotides: TGTGCTAGTGGTTTGGCTACTCCACATGAAGCTTTCTTT. Translation: CASGLATPHEAFF.

This clonotype was seen repeatedly, ten times or more. The chain joins TRBV5-1 to TRBJ1-1; no firm D call. Trimming cost V 4 bases and J 6 bases, with 10 bases left between them. The CDR3 length is 12 residues. CDR1 is SGHRS, CDR2 YFSETQ, per germline. This chain's CDR3 is CASSPAGAEAFF. In DNA, the CDR3 is TGCGCCAGCAGCCCGGCCGGCGCTGAAGCTTTCTTT. Together with reference TRBV5-1 and TRBJ1-1, the CDR3 gives the full variable domain: KAGVTQTPRYLIKTRGQQVTLSCSPISGHRSVSWYQQTPGQGLQFLFEYFSETQRNKGNFPGRFSGRQFSNSRSEMNVSTLELGDSALYLCASSPAGAEAFFGQGTRLTVV.

This clonotype was detected many times. The chain joins TRBV3-1 to TRBJ2-1, with 9 bases lining up with TRBD2. Trimming at V came to 4 bases and at J to 4 bases, leaving 5 bases not matched to a gene. The germline V gene has CDR1 LGHDT and CDR2 YNNKEL (reference sequence). The CDR3 is 15 amino acids. For the CDR3, the DNA is TGTGCCAGCAGCCCCGAGCGGGAGGAGTACAATGAGCAGTTCTTC. It translates to CASSPEREEYNEQFF.

A few counts support this clonotype. The V and J genes are TRBV4-1 and TRBJ1-4; no definite D call. This CDR3 region has 15 residues. V was shortened by 0 bases and J by 10 bases, with 15 bases between the two germline ends. CDR1 MGHRA and CDR2 YSYEKL come from the germline V gene. CDR3 protein: CASSQDLGLNGKLFF. The CDR3 DNA reads as TGCGCCAGCAGCCAAGATCTGGGTCTAAACGGAAAACTGTTTTTT.

This clonotype was counted ten times or more. The J gene is TRBJ1-2, the V gene TRBV11-2, with D perhaps matching TRBD1 (5 bases). From germline, CDR1 is SGHAT and CDR2 FQNNGV. Trimming stripped 6 bases from V and 4 bases from J, with 18 bases between. The CDR3 totals 15 residues. The CDR3 reads CASSRPPGPIYGYTF. The CDR3 DNA sequence: TGTGCCAGCAGTCGACCCCCGGGACCGATCTATGGCTACACCTTC.

This clonotype appeared a few times. V and J are TRBV29-1 and TRBJ2-1, with 7 nucleotides matching TRBD1. This CDR3 region has 13 residues. J lost 8 bases, V lost 1 base, and 5 bases had no gene match. Germline assignment: CDR1 SQVTM and CDR2 ANQGSEA. The chain's CDR3 is CSVEAVTGYEQFF. The CDR3 DNA follows: TGCAGCGTTGAAGCAGTGACAGGGTATGAGCAGTTCTTC.

In its sample, this clonotype was seen many times. The V gene is TRBV10-3, the J gene TRBJ1-5, with D possibly matching TRBD1 (5 bases). Germline assignment: CDR1 ENHRY and CDR2 SYGVKD. This CDR3 comprises 14 residues. The V and J ends lost 4 bases and 0 bases respectively, with 7 bases between them. In DNA form, the CDR3 reads TGTGCCATCAGTGCGGACACTAGCAATCAGCCCCAGCATTTT. This codes for CAISADTSNQPQHF.

This clonotype came up a few times. The chain employs TRBV28 and TRBJ1-2, with TRBD1 matching over 8 bases. V was pared by 1 base and J by 8 bases, with 6 bases of the junction left unmatched. CDR3 size: 14 residues. Germline CDR1 and CDR2: MDHEN and SYDVKM. CDR3 sequence: CASSLSSGGAGYTF. In DNA form, the CDR3 reads TGTGCCAGCAGTTTATCGTCAGGGGGCGCGGGCTACACCTTC.

The chain employs TRBV29-1 and TRBJ2-5, with 7 bases that match TRBD1. V gave up 2 bases and J gave up 3 bases; unmatched junction bases: 6. The length of the CDR3 is 14 residues. The V gene's germline CDR1 is SQVTM and CDR2 ANQGSEA. CDR3 residues: CSVESTGWEETQYF. The CDR3 DNA sequence: TGCAGCGTTGAATCGACAGGGTGGGAAGAGACCCAGTACTTC.

This clonotype was seen a handful of times. J is TRBJ2-1 and V is TRBV5-4, with D possibly TRBD1 on 5 matching bases. This CDR3 spans 14 amino acids. Germline CDR1 and CDR2: SGHNT and YYREEE (reference sequence). The V gene lost 7 bases and the J gene lost 4 bases, with 15 bases spanning the gap. CDR3 nucleotides: TGTGCCAGCCGGGCACAGGAGAAATACAATGAGCAGTTCTTC. This encodes CASRAQEKYNEQFF.

This clonotype has only a few counts. The rearrangement uses TRBV9 and TRBJ2-5; 7 bases map to TRBD1. Germline V gives CDR1 SGDLS, CDR2 YYNGEE. The CDR3 loop spans 15 amino acids. Losses at the gene ends were 3 bases for V and 5 bases for J; bases not matched to a gene: 10. CDR3 amino acids: CASSALQGNGETQYF. The CDR3 DNA reads TGTGCCAGCAGCGCCCTACAGGGGAACGGGGAGACCCAGTACTTC. Together with reference TRBV9 and TRBJ2-5, the CDR3 gives the full variable domain: DSGVTQTPKHLITATGQRVTLRCSPRSGDLSVYWYQQSLDQGLQFLIQYYNGEERAKGNILERFSAQQFPDLHSELNLSSLELGDSALYFCASSALQGNGETQYFGPGTRLLVL.